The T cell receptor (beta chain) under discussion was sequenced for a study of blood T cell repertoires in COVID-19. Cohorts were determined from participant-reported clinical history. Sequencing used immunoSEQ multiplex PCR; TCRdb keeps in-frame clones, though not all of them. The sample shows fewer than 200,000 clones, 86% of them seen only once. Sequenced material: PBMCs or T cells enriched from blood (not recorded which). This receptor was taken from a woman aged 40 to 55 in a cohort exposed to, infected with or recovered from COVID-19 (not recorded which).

The CDR3 loop is CASSEYRAGEINEQFF. CDR3 nucleotides: TGTGCCAGCAGTGAATATAGAGCGGGAGAAATAAATGAGCAGTTCTTC. The chain employs TRBV25-1 and TRBJ2-1; TRBD2 matches at 8 bases. Germline-derived CDR1 and CDR2 are MGHDK and SYGVNS. The CDR3 spans 16 residues. Germline trimming cut 0 bases from V and 7 bases from J; bases unmatched to any gene: 8.